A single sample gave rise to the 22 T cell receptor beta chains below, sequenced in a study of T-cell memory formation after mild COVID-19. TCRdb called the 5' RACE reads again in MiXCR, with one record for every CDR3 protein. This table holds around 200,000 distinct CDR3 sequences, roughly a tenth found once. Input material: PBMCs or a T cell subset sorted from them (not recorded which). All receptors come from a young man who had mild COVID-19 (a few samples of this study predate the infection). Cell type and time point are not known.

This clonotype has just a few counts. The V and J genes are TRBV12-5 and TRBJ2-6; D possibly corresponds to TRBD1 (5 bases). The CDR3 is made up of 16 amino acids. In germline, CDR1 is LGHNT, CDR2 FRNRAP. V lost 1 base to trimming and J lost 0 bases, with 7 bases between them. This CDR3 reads CASGLDRSSGANVLTF. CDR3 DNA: TGTGCTAGTGGTTTGGACAGGAGCTCTGGGGCCAACGTCCTGACTTTC.

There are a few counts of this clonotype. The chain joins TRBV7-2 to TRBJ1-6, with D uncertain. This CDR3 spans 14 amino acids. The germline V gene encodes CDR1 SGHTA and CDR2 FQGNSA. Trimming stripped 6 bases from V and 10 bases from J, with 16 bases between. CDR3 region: CASSFGFEKSPLHF. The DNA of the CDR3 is TGTGCCAGCAGTTTTGGATTTGAGAAATCACCCCTCCACTTT.

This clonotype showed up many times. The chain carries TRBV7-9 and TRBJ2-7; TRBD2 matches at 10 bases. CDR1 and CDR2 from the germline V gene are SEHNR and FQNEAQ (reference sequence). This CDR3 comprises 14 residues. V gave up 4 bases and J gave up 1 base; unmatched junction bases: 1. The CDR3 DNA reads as TGTGCCAGCAGCTCGACTAGCGGGTCCTACGAGCAGTACGTC. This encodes CASSSTSGSYEQYV.

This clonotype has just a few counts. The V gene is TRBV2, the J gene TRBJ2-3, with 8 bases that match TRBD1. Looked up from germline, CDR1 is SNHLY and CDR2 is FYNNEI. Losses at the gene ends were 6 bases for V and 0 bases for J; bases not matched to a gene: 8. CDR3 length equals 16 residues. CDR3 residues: CASRKDRVSSTDTQYF. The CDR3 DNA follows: TGTGCCAGCAGGAAGGACAGGGTTTCTAGCACAGATACGCAGTATTTT.

CDR3 coding DNA: TGTGCCAGCTCACCGCGGGACCTAGGTTCACCCCTCCACTTT. Translation gives CASSPRDLGSPLHF. The gene calls are TRBV18 and TRBJ1-6, with D possibly being TRBD1 (5 bases). The CDR3 loop spans 14 amino acids. From germline, CDR1 is KGHSH and CDR2 LQKENI. V was trimmed by 3 bases and J by 9 bases, leaving 12 bases between them.

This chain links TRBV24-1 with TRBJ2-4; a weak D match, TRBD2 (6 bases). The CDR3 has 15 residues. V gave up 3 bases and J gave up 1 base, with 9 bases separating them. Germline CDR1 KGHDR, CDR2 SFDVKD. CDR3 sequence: CATSDVGGAKNIQYF. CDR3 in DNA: TGTGCCACCAGTGATGTTGGGGGGGCCAAAAACATTCAGTACTTC.

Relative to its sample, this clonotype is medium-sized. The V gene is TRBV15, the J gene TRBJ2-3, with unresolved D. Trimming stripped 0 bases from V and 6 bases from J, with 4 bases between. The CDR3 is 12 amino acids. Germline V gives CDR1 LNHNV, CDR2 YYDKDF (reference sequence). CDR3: CATSRDQDTQYF. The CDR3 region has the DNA TGTGCCACCAGCAGAGATCAGGATACGCAGTATTTT.

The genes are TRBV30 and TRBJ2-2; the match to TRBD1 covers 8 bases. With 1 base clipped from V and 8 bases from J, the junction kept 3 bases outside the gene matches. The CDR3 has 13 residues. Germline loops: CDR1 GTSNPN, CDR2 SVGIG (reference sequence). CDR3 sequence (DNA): TGTGCCTGGAGTGACCAGGGGGCTGGGGAGCTGTTTTTT. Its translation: CAWSDQGAGELFF.

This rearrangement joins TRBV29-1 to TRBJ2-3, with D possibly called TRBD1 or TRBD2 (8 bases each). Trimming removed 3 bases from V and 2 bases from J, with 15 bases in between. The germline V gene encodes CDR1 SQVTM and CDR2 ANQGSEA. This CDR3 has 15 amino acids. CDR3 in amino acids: CSVDGGDRTTDTQYF. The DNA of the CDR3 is TGCAGCGTTGACGGGGGGGACAGGACCACAGATACGCAGTATTTT.

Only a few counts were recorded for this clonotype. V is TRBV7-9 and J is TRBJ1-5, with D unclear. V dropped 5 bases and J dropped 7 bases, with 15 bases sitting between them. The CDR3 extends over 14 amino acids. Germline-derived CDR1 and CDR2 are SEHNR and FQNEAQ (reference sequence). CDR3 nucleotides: TGTGCCAGCAGCCCGGGCAGACAACCCCAGCCCCAGCATTTT. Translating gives CASSPGRQPQPQHF.

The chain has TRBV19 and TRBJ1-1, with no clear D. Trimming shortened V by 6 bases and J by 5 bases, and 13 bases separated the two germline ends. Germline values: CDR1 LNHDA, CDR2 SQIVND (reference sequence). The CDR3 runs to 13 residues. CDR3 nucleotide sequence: TGTGCCAGTAGCCCAAACACGGGGACTGAAGCTTTCTTT. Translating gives CASSPNTGTEAFF.

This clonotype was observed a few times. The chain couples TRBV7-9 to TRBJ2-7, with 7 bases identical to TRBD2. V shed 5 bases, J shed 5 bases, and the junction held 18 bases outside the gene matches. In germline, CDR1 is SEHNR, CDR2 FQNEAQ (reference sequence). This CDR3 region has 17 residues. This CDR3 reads CASSKGAVWTRTDEQYF. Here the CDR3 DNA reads TGTGCCAGCAGCAAAGGCGCTGTTTGGACTAGAACTGACGAGCAGTACTTC.

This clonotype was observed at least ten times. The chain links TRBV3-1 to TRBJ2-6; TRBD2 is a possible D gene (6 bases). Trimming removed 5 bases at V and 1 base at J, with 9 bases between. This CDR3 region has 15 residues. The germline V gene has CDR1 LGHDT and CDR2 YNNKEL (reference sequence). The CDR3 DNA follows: TGTGCCAGCAGCATCGGGGGTTCTGGGGCCAACGTCCTGACTTTC. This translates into CASSIGGSGANVLTF. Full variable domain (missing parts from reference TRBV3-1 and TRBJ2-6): DTAVSQTPKYLVTQMGNDKSIKCEQNLGHDTMYWYKQDSKKFLKIMFSYNNKELIINETVPNRFSPKSPDKAHLNLHINSLELGDSAVYFCASSIGGSGANVLTFGAGSRLTVL.

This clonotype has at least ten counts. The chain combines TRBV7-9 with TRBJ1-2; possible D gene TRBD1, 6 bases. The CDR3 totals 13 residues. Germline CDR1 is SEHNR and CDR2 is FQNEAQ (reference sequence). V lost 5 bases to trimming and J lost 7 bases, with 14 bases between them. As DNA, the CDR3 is TGTGCCAGCAGCCTTAACAGGGCAGGTGGCTACACCTTC. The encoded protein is CASSLNRAGGYTF.

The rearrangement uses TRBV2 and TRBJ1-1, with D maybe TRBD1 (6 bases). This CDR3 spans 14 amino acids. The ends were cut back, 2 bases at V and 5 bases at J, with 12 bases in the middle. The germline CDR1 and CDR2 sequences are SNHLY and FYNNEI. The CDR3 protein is CASSELITGTEAFF. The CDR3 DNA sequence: TGTGCCAGCAGTGAACTTATAACAGGGACTGAAGCTTTCTTT. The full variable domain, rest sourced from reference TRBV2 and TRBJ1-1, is EPEVTQTPSHQVTQMGQEVILRCVPISNHLYFYWYRQILGQKVEFLVSFYNNEISEKSEIFDDQFSVERPDGSNFTLKIRSTKLEDSAMYFCASSELITGTEAFFGQGTRLTVV.

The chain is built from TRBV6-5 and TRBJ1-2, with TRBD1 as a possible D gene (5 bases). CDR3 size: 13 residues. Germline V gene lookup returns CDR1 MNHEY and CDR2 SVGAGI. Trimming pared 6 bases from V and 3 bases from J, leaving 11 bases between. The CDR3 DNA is TGTGCCAGCAGCTGGCAGGGACACTATGGCTACACCTTC. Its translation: CASSWQGHYGYTF.

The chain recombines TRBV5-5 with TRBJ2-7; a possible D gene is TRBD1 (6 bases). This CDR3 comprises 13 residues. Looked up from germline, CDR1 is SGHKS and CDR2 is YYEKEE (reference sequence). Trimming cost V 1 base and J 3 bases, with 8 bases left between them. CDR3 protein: CASSLTGYYEQYF. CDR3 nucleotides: TGTGCCAGCAGCTTGACAGGGTACTACGAGCAGTACTTC.

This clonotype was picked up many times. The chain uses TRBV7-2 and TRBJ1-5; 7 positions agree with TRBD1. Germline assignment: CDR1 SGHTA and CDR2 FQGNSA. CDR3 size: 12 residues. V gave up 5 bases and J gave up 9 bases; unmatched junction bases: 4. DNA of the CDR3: TGTGCCAGCAGCCGACAGGGCGCGCCCCAGCATTTT. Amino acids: CASSRQGAPQHF.

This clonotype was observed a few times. The CDR3 reads CASSLSFLGTEQFF. The CDR3 bases are TGTGCCAGCAGTTTAAGTTTTCTTGGGACAGAGCAGTTCTTC. The V call is TRBV28, the J call TRBJ2-1; possible D gene TRBD1, 6 bases. With 2 bases removed from V and 10 bases from J, the gap between germline ends came to 15 bases. The CDR3 is made up of 14 amino acids. Germline CDR1 and CDR2: MDHEN and SYDVKM. Drawing the rest from reference TRBV28 and TRBJ2-1, the complete variable domain is DVKVTQSSRYLVKRTGEKVFLECVQDMDHENMFWYRQDPGLGLRLIYFSYDVKMKEKGDIPEGYSVSREKKERFSLILESASTNQTSMYLCASSLSFLGTEQFFGPGTRLTVL.

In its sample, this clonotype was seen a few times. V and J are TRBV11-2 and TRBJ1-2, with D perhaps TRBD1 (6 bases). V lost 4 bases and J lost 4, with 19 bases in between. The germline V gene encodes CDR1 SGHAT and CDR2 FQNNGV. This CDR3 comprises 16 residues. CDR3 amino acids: CASSSLRRGRGYGYTF. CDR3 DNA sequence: TGTGCCAGCAGCTCCTTACGCAGGGGAAGGGGCTATGGCTACACCTTC.

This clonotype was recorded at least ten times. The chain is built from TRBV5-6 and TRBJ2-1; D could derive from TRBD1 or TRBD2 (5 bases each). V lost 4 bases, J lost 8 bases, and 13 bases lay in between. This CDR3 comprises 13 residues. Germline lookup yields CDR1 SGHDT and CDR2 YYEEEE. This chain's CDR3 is CASSPYRGYEQFF. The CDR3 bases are TGTGCCAGCAGCCCGTACCGGGGCTATGAGCAGTTCTTC.

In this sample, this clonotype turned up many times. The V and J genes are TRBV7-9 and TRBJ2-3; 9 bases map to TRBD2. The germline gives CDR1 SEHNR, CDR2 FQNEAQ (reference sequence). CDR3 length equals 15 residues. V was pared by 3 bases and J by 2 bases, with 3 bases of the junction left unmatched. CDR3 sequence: CASSFLAGYTDTQYF. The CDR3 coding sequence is TGTGCCAGCAGCTTCCTAGCGGGGTACACAGATACGCAGTATTTT.